This T cell receptor (beta chain) was captured by sequencing in a study of blood T cell repertoires in COVID-19. Looking at the study overall: Acute and convalescent COVID-19 samples came from the United States, Italy and Spain. PBMCs, B-cell-depleted T cells, or T cells were the source of the cDNA or gDNA that made up the material.

A single count supports this clone. Original processing notes: Amplified reference gene primers provided the basis for estimating nucleated cell counts. Assay used: immunoSEQ multiplex PCR; TCRdb lists only in-frame clones, some missing. V and J calls and clone size follow that table, whereas D and trimming were derived from the DNA. The table records 120,000 or so clones, around 80% of them present only once. Material: peripheral blood. The receptor was derived from an older man with acute or convalescent COVID-19.

The CDR3 sequence is CASGVAGGYNEQFF. In DNA, the CDR3 is TGTGCCAGTGGGGTGGCGGGGGGTTACAATGAGCAGTTCTTC. The chain has TRBV19 and TRBJ2-1; TRBD2 matches 8 bases. In germline, CDR1 is LNHDA, CDR2 SQIVND (reference sequence). V gave up 8 bases and J gave up 4 bases; unmatched junction bases: 7. The length of the CDR3 is 14 residues.